Each of the 27 T cell receptor beta chains below was sequenced from the same sample in a study of blood T cell repertoires in COVID-19. The protocol was immunoSEQ multiplex PCR, while the TCRdb copy is restricted to in-frame clones and leaves out a portion. The table shows a few hundred thousand clones, with about 85% occurring only once. Sequencing was performed on PBMCs or T cells enriched from blood (not recorded which). Every receptor here comes from a man in his forties who had recovered from COVID-19.

The chain uses TRBV5-1 and TRBJ1-2, with D possibly being TRBD1 (6 bases). V gave up 0 bases and J gave up 6 bases, with 12 bases separating them. The germline V gene has CDR1 SGHRS and CDR2 YFSETQ. This CDR3 contains 14 residues. CDR3: CASSLADGQNGYTF. CDR3 nucleotides: TGCGCCAGCAGCTTGGCCGACGGACAGAATGGCTACACCTTC.

The rearrangement joins TRBV7-9 to TRBJ2-1; 9 nucleotides agree with TRBD2. After removal of 1 base from V and 10 bases from J, the junction contained 8 bases not matched to a gene. CDR1 and CDR2 from the germline V gene are SEHNR and FQNEAQ (reference sequence). CDR3 length equals 15 residues. CDR3 protein: CASSLGGSGSGEQFF. CDR3 sequence (DNA): TGTGCCAGCAGCTTAGGTGGTAGCGGGAGTGGCGAGCAGTTCTTC.

The chain combines TRBV5-1 with TRBJ2-1; 10 nucleotides match TRBD2. There are 16 residues in the CDR3. In germline, CDR1 is SGHRS, CDR2 YFSETQ. The ends lost 3 bases at V and 2 bases at J; junction bases unmatched: 5. The CDR3 DNA sequence: TGCGCCAGCAGCTCCACTAGCGGGATCACCTACAATGAGCAGTTCTTC. Protein sequence: CASSSTSGITYNEQFF.

J is TRBJ2-7 and V is TRBV7-9; 7 bases agree with TRBD2. With 9 bases clipped from V and 7 bases from J, the junction kept 15 bases outside the gene matches. Germline V gene lookup returns CDR1 SEHNR and CDR2 FQNEAQ (reference sequence). The CDR3 has 14 residues. This CDR3 is CASVRRTPGGEQYF. DNA of the CDR3: TGTGCCAGTGTCCGGCGCACTCCCGGGGGGGAGCAGTACTTC.

About this clone: The junction does not match germline at one end; this may be a read error. The chain has TRBV19 and TRBJ1-5, with 8 bases that match TRBD1. CDR1 LNHDA and CDR2 SQIVND come from the germline V gene (reference sequence). The CDR3 is made up of 15 amino acids. The CDR3 sequence is CASSTTGGSDQPQHF. CDR3 nucleotides: TGTGCCAGTAGTACCACAGGGGGTAGCGATCAGCCCCAGCATTTT.

The chain is built from TRBV7-8 and TRBJ2-1, with TRBD2 matching over 12 bases. Trimming at V came to 5 bases and at J to 5 bases, leaving 7 bases not matched to a gene. The CDR3 is 16 residues long. Germline CDR1 is SGHVS and CDR2 is FQNEAQ. The CDR3 is CASSRVLAGGNNEQFF. The CDR3 region has the DNA TGTGCCAGCAGCCGAGTACTAGCGGGAGGAAACAATGAGCAGTTCTTC.

V is TRBV7-2 and J is TRBJ2-5; 9 positions agree with TRBD1. The CDR3 has 16 residues. The trim removed 5 bases at V and 1 base at J, leaving 8 bases unmatched. Germline values: CDR1 SGHTA, CDR2 FQGNSA. The CDR3 protein is CASSPLTGQGQETQYF. The CDR3 nucleotides are TGTGCCAGCAGCCCTCTTACGGGACAGGGCCAAGAGACCCAGTACTTC.

The gene calls are TRBV12-3 or TRBV12-4 and TRBJ1-2; maybe TRBD1 (5 bases). This CDR3 spans 13 amino acids. Trimming removed 5 bases at V and 3 bases at J, with 10 bases between. CDR3 sequence (DNA): TGTGCCAGCAGTCCGCCGACAGACTATGGCTACACCTTC. Amino acids: CASSPPTDYGYTF.

V usage is TRBV19 and J usage is TRBJ2-1; possible D gene TRBD1, 6 bases. V was cut by 3 bases and J by 6 bases, with 15 bases left in between. Germline CDR1 LNHDA, CDR2 SQIVND (reference sequence). The CDR3 length is 15 residues. In DNA form, the CDR3 reads TGTGCCAGTAGTATGGCCCTTAGCAGGGGCAATGAGCAGTTCTTC. Encoded protein: CASSMALSRGNEQFF.

This chain uses TRBV7-2 with TRBJ1-1; D is uncertain. The germline CDR1 and CDR2 sequences are SGHTA and FQGNSA. V gave up 5 bases and J gave up 3 bases, with 13 bases separating them. The CDR3 contains 14 residues. In DNA form, the CDR3 reads TGTGCCAGCAGCCAAGGGAGTGGGTACACTGAAGCTTTCTTT. Its protein product is CASSQGSGYTEAFF.

The chain combines TRBV13 with TRBJ1-1; unclear D gene. Germline V lookup: CDR1 PRHDT, CDR2 FYEKMQ (reference sequence). V dropped 4 bases and J dropped 4 bases, with 7 bases sitting between them. CDR3 length equals 12 residues. The DNA for the CDR3 is TGTGCCAGCAGCTCAACAAGCACTGAAGCTTTCTTT. Its translation: CASSSTSTEAFF.

J is TRBJ1-1 and V is TRBV24-1; D remains unclear. V lost 7 bases, J lost 2 bases, and 13 bases lay in between. Germline lookup yields CDR1 KGHDR and CDR2 SFDVKD. The CDR3 covers 14 residues. The CDR3 region is CATSPGGINTEAFF. Written as DNA, the CDR3 is TGTGCCACCAGCCCCGGAGGGATAAACACTGAAGCTTTCTTT.

This CDR3 is CASTPGTSGRENEQFF. DNA for the CDR3: TGTGCCAGCACCCCGGGGACTAGCGGGAGGGAAAATGAGCAGTTCTTC. The chain couples TRBV5-4 to TRBJ2-1; TRBD2 agrees at 16 bases. From germline, CDR1 is SGHNT and CDR2 YYREEE (reference sequence). V lost 6 bases to trimming and J lost 7 bases; unmatched junction nucleotides: 7. The CDR3 sequence is 16 residues long.

Regarding this clone: Additional DNA sequences in this sample encode the identical CDR3. The chain joins TRBV19 to TRBJ1-3; no reliable D call. Germline V gene data show CDR1 as LNHDA and CDR2 as SQIVND (reference sequence). The CDR3 extends over 12 amino acids. V was clipped by 5 bases and J by 3 bases, with 5 bases between them. In DNA, the CDR3 is TGTGCCAGTAGTCTGCGTGGAAACACCATATATTTT. This sequence encodes CASSLRGNTIYF.

The chain employs TRBV27 and TRBJ2-1; a possible D gene is TRBD2 (5 bases). Germline V gene data show CDR1 as MNHEY and CDR2 as SMNVEV (reference sequence). The ends were cut back, 5 bases at V and 4 bases at J, with 9 bases in the middle. CDR3 length equals 13 residues. As DNA, the CDR3 is TGTGCCAGCAGTAGTAGGACTTACAATGAGCAGTTCTTC. It is translated as CASSSRTYNEQFF.

This chain uses TRBV30 with TRBJ2-6; a possible D gene is TRBD1 (6 bases). The V and J ends lost 6 bases and 0 bases respectively, with 24 bases between them. The CDR3 loop spans 19 amino acids. Germline-derived CDR1 and CDR2 are GTSNPN and SVGIG (reference sequence). CDR3 protein: CACETEPGHTYSGANVLTF. CDR3 sequence (DNA): TGTGCCTGTGAGACCGAACCGGGACACACATACTCTGGGGCCAACGTCCTGACTTTC.

This sequence joins TRBV4-1 and TRBJ1-1; TRBD1 matches at 8 bases. V lost 4 bases and J lost 0; bases outside the gene matches: 4. This CDR3 is 15 amino acids long. Germline loops: CDR1 MGHRA, CDR2 YSYEKL. The CDR3 DNA reads TGCGCCAGCAGCCCAAGGACAGGGATGAACACTGAAGCTTTCTTT. It encodes CASSPRTGMNTEAFF.

The chain carries TRBV6-2 or TRBV6-3 and TRBJ2-3, with D possibly being TRBD1 (5 bases). CDR1 and CDR2 from the germline V gene are MNHEY and SVGEGT. The CDR3 covers 16 residues. The V gene lost 0 bases and the J gene lost 0 bases, with 10 bases spanning the gap. The CDR3 reads CASSYSGRESTDTQYF. CDR3 sequence (DNA): TGTGCCAGCAGTTACTCTGGCAGGGAAAGCACAGATACGCAGTATTTT.

The V gene is TRBV15, the J gene TRBJ2-3; 9 bases match TRBD2. The V segment lost 4 bases and the J segment 2 bases; nucleotides outside the gene matches: 4. Germline CDR1 reads LNHNV; CDR2 reads YYDKDF (reference sequence). There are 15 residues in the CDR3. The CDR3 here is CATSNVAGVTDTQYF. CDR3 coding DNA: TGTGCCACCAGCAATGTAGCGGGAGTCACAGATACGCAGTATTTT.

The chain recombines TRBV7-2 with TRBJ2-7, with TRBD1 matching 9 bases. From germline, CDR1 is SGHTA and CDR2 FQGNSA. The CDR3 sequence is 15 residues long. Unmatched junction bases numbered 4, after V lost 0 bases and J lost 4 bases. This CDR3 reads CASSLAGTGWYEQYF. CDR3 DNA: TGTGCCAGCAGCTTAGCGGGGACAGGGTGGTACGAGCAGTACTTC.

CDR3 sequence: CASSPRVNTEAFF. CDR3 bases: TGTGCCAGCAGCCCCCGGGTGAACACTGAAGCTTTCTTT. The genes are TRBV28 and TRBJ1-1; D call uncertain. Germline V gene lookup returns CDR1 MDHEN and CDR2 SYDVKM. Trimming stripped 6 bases from V and 0 bases from J, with 8 bases between. The CDR3 is 13 amino acids.

The chain recombines TRBV3-1 (or the pseudogene TRBV3-2) with TRBJ1-2; TRBD1 might be the D (5 bases). V shed 5 bases and J shed 8 bases, with 18 bases lying between them. This CDR3 contains 14 residues. Germline-derived CDR1 and CDR2 are LGHDT and YNNKEL (reference sequence). The CDR3, as DNA: TGTGCCAGCAGCACCCGGGGGTCGGGGATCGGCTACACCTTC. This gives the protein CASSTRGSGIGYTF.

The chain employs TRBV5-1 and TRBJ2-3; D gene ambiguous. V lost 0 bases to trimming and J lost 0 bases, with 8 bases between them. CDR3 length: 15 residues. The germline V gene encodes CDR1 SGHRS and CDR2 YFSETQ. DNA for the CDR3: TGCGCCAGCAGCTTGGCGTATCCTAGCACAGATACGCAGTATTTT. Encoded protein: CASSLAYPSTDTQYF. The full variable domain, completed using reference TRBV5-1 and TRBJ2-3, is KAGVTQTPRYLIKTRGQQVTLSCSPISGHRSVSWYQQTPGQGLQFLFEYFSETQRNKGNFPGRFSGRQFSNSRSEMNVSTLELGDSALYLCASSLAYPSTDTQYFGPGTRLTVL.

The rearrangement joins TRBV5-1 to TRBJ1-2, with TRBD1 matching 10 bases. CDR3 size: 15 residues. The germline V gene encodes CDR1 SGHRS and CDR2 YFSETQ. With V trimmed by 2 bases and J by 3 bases, 4 bases remained unmatched. The CDR3 DNA follows: TGCGCCAGCAGCTTAGACAGGGGGCCAGACTATGGCTACACCTTC. It codes for CASSLDRGPDYGYTF. The whole variable domain, remainder taken from reference TRBV5-1 and TRBJ1-2, is KAGVTQTPRYLIKTRGQQVTLSCSPISGHRSVSWYQQTPGQGLQFLFEYFSETQRNKGNFPGRFSGRQFSNSRSEMNVSTLELGDSALYLCASSLDRGPDYGYTFGSGTRLTVV.

For this clone: Additional DNA sequences in this sample encode the identical CDR3. The chain couples TRBV30 to TRBJ1-5, with D possibly being TRBD1 (5 bases). The V end lost 1 base, the J end lost 4 bases, and 8 bases lay between the germline ends. CDR1 GTSNPN and CDR2 SVGIG come from the germline V gene (reference sequence). The CDR3 sequence is 13 residues long. The CDR3 protein is CAWSAGGNQPQHF. CDR3 DNA: TGTGCCTGGAGTGCGGGGGGGAATCAGCCCCAGCATTTT.

The chain employs TRBV6-5 and TRBJ2-1; D is possibly TRBD2 (5 bases). V lost 0 bases, J lost 13 bases, and 10 bases lay in between. CDR1 is MNHEY, CDR2 SVGAGI, per germline. The CDR3 runs 12 residues. This CDR3 is CASSYSELDQFF. CDR3 DNA: TGTGCCAGCAGTTACTCGGAACTAGACCAGTTCTTC.

The V and J genes are TRBV7-8 and TRBJ2-7, with 8 bases matching TRBD1. The ends lost 5 bases at V and 2 bases at J; junction bases unmatched: 8. This CDR3 contains 15 residues. CDR1 SGHVS and CDR2 FQNEAQ come from the germline V gene. The chain's CDR3 is CASSAWTGTTYEQYF. CDR3 DNA: TGTGCCAGCAGCGCTTGGACAGGGACAACCTACGAGCAGTACTTC.